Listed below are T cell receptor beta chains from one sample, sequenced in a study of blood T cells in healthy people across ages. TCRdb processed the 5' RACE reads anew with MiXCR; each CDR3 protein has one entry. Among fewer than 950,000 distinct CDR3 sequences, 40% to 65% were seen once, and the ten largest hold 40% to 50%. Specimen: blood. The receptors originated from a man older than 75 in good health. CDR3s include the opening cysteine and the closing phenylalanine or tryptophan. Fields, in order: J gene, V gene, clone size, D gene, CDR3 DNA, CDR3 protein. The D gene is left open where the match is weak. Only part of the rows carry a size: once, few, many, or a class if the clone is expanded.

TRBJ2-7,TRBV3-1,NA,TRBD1,TGTGCCAGCAGCCCCCGTCAGGGGGCTTTGTACGAGCAGTACTTC,CASSPRQGALYEQYF
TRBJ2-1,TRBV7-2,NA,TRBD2,TGTGCCAGCAGCTTATATCCCGTGACTAGCGGGGGAAATGAGCAGTTCTTC,CASSLYPVTSGGNEQFF
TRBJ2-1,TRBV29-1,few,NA,TGCAGCGTTGCCTTTACGGGATATTACAATGAGCAGTTCTTC,CSVAFTGYYNEQFF
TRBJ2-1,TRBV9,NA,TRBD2,TGTGCCAGCAGCGTATCCGGGACTAGCGGCAGGAATGAGCAGTTCTTC,CASSVSGTSGRNEQFF
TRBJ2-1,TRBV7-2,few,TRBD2,TGTGCCAGCAGCTTAGCGCCGGGACTAGCGGTAAATGAGCAGTTCTTC,CASSLAPGLAVNEQFF
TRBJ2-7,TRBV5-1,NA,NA,TGCGCCAGCAGCTTGGGGGAAACCTTCTACGAGCAGTACTTC,CASSLGETFYEQYF
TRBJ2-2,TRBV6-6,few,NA,TGTGCCAGCAGCCTGACTCCTACCGGGGAGCTGTTTTTT,CASSLTPTGELFF
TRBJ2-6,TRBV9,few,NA,TGTGCCAGCAGCGTACTGGGGGGCTGGGCCAACGTCCTGACTTTC,CASSVLGGWANVLTF
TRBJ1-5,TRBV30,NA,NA,TGTGCCTGGAGTGCAGGGAACGAACAGCCCCAGCATTTT,CAWSAGNEQPQHF
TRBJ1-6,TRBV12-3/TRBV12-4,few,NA,TGTGCCAGCAGGCTAGGCGGGCTTCGTAATTCACCCCTCCACTTT,CASRLGGLRNSPLHF
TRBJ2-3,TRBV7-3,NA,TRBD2,TGTGCCAGCAGCTTAAACCTAGCGGGAGGAAGAGTGGGCACAGATACGCTGTATTTT,CASSLNLAGGRVGTDTLYF
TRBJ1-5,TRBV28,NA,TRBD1,TGTGCCAGCAGGGGGACAGTTTATAGCAATCAGCCCCAGCATTTT,CASRGTVYSNQPQHF
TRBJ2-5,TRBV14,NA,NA,TGTGCCAGCAGCCAGAGACAGTATTCGGAGACCCAGTACTTC,CASSQRQYSETQYF
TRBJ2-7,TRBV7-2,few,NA,TGTGCCAGCAGCTCGGGGGGCGGAGCCTCCTACGAGCAGTACTTC,CASSSGGGASYEQYF
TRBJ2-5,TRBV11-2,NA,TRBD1,TGTGCCAGCAGTGAACAGGGGGGTGCGGAGACCCAGTACTTC,CASSEQGGAETQYF
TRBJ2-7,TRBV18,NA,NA,TGTGCCAGCTCAATTGACGGATCCTACGAGCAGTACTTC,CASSIDGSYEQYF